This paragraph covers one TCR beta chain sequence. Clones were sequenced by immunoSEQ multiplex PCR, and TCRdb holds only the in-frame ones, with some missing. The data contain approximately 60,000 clones, 70% to 90% of them singletons. The sample belongs to a study of pediatric ulcerative colitis. Specimen: blood. The sequence was collected from a boy aged 10-17 years with severe ulcerative colitis.

This CDR3 reads CASSFSGSGNTIYF. As DNA, the CDR3 is TGTGCCAGCAGTTTTTCAGGGTCGGGAAACACCATATATTTT. This rearrangement joins TRBV28 to TRBJ1-3, with TRBD1 as a possible D gene (5 bases). The CDR3 runs 14 residues. CDR1 and CDR2 from the germline V gene are MDHEN and SYDVKM. V dropped 3 bases and J dropped 4 bases, with 10 bases sitting between them.